Below, 7 T cell receptor beta chains from the same sample are listed, as sequenced in a study of tumor-infiltrating lymphocytes in primary liver carcinoma. Starting from 500 ng of total RNA, TCR beta cDNA was produced with a primer in the constant region. Amplification in three nested multiplex PCR rounds with slightly modified ARM-PCR gave rise to TCR beta libraries. Running around 9 cycles apiece, the first two PCR rounds relied on TRBV1-TRBV30 forward primers together with a C-beta reverse primer. One entry per CDR3 protein results from TCRdb running MiXCR on the multiplex PCR reads. The table lists about 350,000 distinct CDR3 sequences, approximately 64% of them singletons. The source of the blood RNA was unsorted whole blood, and germline DNA was extracted as well. Material: peripheral blood. The receptors were gathered from a man between 35 and 55 years old with primary liver carcinoma and hepatitis B virus infection.

About this clonotype itself: A much larger clone lies one base from this, so it may be a read error. This chain uses TRBV6-6 with TRBJ2-7; unclear D gene. The CDR3 contains 15 residues. Germline V lookup: CDR1 MNHNY, CDR2 SVGAGI (reference sequence). The CDR3 sequence: CDSSYLASDIYEQYF. The CDR3 nucleotides read TGTGACAGCAGTTACCTCGCCTCCGACATCTACGAGCAGTACTTC.

Comments on this clonotype: Possible read error: a much larger clone is one base away. The chain has TRBV14 and TRBJ1-3; D possibly corresponds to TRBD1 (6 bases). Germline V gene data show CDR1 as SGHDN and CDR2 as FVKESK. The CDR3 length is 13 residues. CDR3 region: CTSSPGTGNTIYF. The CDR3 DNA reads TGTACCAGCAGCCCGGGGACAGGAAACACCATATATTTT.

About this clonotype: This sequence may be a read error, since a much larger clone differs from it by one base. The chain combines TRBV4-2 with TRBJ2-7; 11 nucleotides agree with TRBD2. The V segment lost 7 bases and the J segment 3 bases; nucleotides outside the gene matches: 11. Germline assignment: CDR1 LGHNA and CDR2 YNFKEQ. CDR3 size: 16 residues. The CDR3 is CASTPNLAGGLYEQYF. CDR3 nucleotide sequence: TGTGCCAGCACCCCAAATCTAGCGGGAGGTCTCTACGAGCAGTACTTC.

Comments on this clonotype: The junction differs from germline at one of its ends, possibly a read error. The chain links TRBV6-2 or TRBV6-3 to TRBJ2-7; 9 bases match TRBD1. The CDR3 consists of 13 residues. Germline V gene lookup returns CDR1 MNHEY and CDR2 SVGEGT. CDR3 region: CVSTSDRGAEQYF. The DNA for the CDR3 is TGTGTCAGCACCTCGGACAGGGGTGCCGAGCAGTACTTC.

Remarks on this clonotype: A much larger clone is a single base away; this may be a read error. This chain uses TRBV10-3 with TRBJ2-1, with TRBD1 matching over 7 bases. Germline loops: CDR1 ENHRY, CDR2 SYGVKD. This CDR3 has 15 amino acids. CDR3 DNA sequence: TGTGCCATCAGTGAGGGGGACAGAGGAAACAATGGGCAGTTCTTC. Residues: CAISEGDRGNNGQFF.

This clonotype was seen just once. It may be a read error: a sequence one base away is much more abundant. This chain joins TRBV6-1 and TRBJ1-6; D gene uncertain. Germline V lookup: CDR1 MNHNS, CDR2 SASEGT. V lost 0 bases to trimming and J lost 1 base, with 10 bases between them. CDR3 length: 17 residues. CDR3 in amino acids: CASSEASEWSYNSPLHF. The CDR3 nucleotides read TGTGCCAGCAGTGAAGCCTCCGAATGGTCCTATAATTCACCCCTCCACTTT.

As concerns this clonotype: A read error is possible here, since a much larger clone lies one base away. The genes are TRBV5-5 and TRBJ1-1, with TRBD1 as a possible D gene (5 bases). Trimming took off 3 bases at V and 5 bases at J, with 26 bases between the two ends. Per the germline V gene, CDR1 is SGHKS and CDR2 is YYEKEE (reference sequence). The CDR3 runs 18 residues. CDR3 nucleotides: TGTGCCAGCAGCTCAACCCAAGGGTCCGGTGGCAGGGTGACTGAAGCTTTCTTT. It codes for CASSSTQGSGGRVTEAFF.